These 21 T cell receptor beta chains were sequenced from one sample in a study of T cell responses to AZD1222 COVID-19 vaccine. Generated by immunoSEQ multiplex PCR, the TCRdb table keeps only in-frame clones and is missing some. Here the sample spans approximately 120,000 clones, 80% to 90% being singletons. This sample comprised peripheral blood, obtained on day 0 of AZD1222 vaccination. The receptors shown here come from an adult in good health.

The chain links TRBV2 to TRBJ2-7; possible D gene TRBD1, 5 bases. There are 13 residues in the CDR3. V was cut by 3 bases and J by 4 bases, with 10 bases left in between. CDR1 is SNHLY and CDR2 is FYNNEI in the germline V gene. The CDR3 DNA reads TGTGCCAGCAGTGAGGGGCTGGGATACGAGCAGTACTTC. Protein sequence: CASSEGLGYEQYF.

This chain links TRBV6-2 or TRBV6-3 with TRBJ2-1, with 8 bases fitting TRBD2. CDR1 is MNHEY, CDR2 SVGEGT, per germline. The CDR3 spans 14 residues. V lost 8 bases and J lost 8; bases outside the gene matches: 11. DNA of the CDR3: TGTGCCAGCGGCCAGCGGGAGTTGGTCTATGAGCAGTTCTTC. Translated, it gives CASGQRELVYEQFF.

DNA of the CDR3: TGCGCCAGCAGCTTGGCGGGGACTACCACCCACAATGAGCAGTTCTTC. Translation gives CASSLAGTTTHNEQFF. This chain joins TRBV5-1 and TRBJ2-1; 7 nucleotides match TRBD2. J lost 5 bases, V lost 0 bases, and 8 bases had no gene match. Germline-derived CDR1 and CDR2 are SGHRS and YFSETQ. CDR3 length: 16 residues.

The chain employs TRBV27 and TRBJ2-7; D is unresolved. V was cut by 6 bases and J by 2 bases, with 11 bases left in between. Germline CDR1 MNHEY, CDR2 SMNVEV (reference sequence). The CDR3 is 13 residues long. In DNA form, the CDR3 reads TGTGCCAGCAGCCTCTCTCGGACCTACGAGCAGTACTTC. This gives the protein CASSLSRTYEQYF.

The CDR3 loop reads CASARTWAGNTIYF. The CDR3 bases are TGTGCCAGTGCCCGGACGTGGGCTGGAAACACCATATATTTT. This rearrangement joins TRBV19 to TRBJ1-3; no firm D call. V gave up 8 bases and J gave up 2 bases, with 13 bases separating them. Germline assignment: CDR1 LNHDA and CDR2 SQIVND (reference sequence). The CDR3 consists of 14 residues.

The sample holds one count of this clone. The chain is built from TRBV19 and TRBJ1-3; D uncertain. Germline values: CDR1 LNHDA, CDR2 SQIVND (reference sequence). The V and J ends lost 8 bases and 2 bases respectively, with 10 bases between them. The CDR3 runs to 13 residues. The CDR3 DNA sequence: TGTGCCAGTGGATGGGTTGCTGGAAACACCATATATTTT. This sequence encodes CASGWVAGNTIYF. Using reference TRBV19 and TRBJ1-3 for the parts outside the CDR3, the full variable domain is DGGITQSPKYLFRKEGQNVTLSCEQNLNHDAMYWYRQDPGQGLRLIYYSQIVNDFQKGDIAEGYSVSREKKESFPLTVTSAQKNPTAFYLCASGWVAGNTIYFGEGSWLTVV.

V gene TRBV14 combines with J gene TRBJ1-1; TRBD1 agrees at 10 bases. V shed 3 bases, J shed 0 bases, and the junction held 4 bases outside the gene matches. There are 16 residues in the CDR3. CDR1 and CDR2 from the germline V gene are SGHDN and FVKESK. Written as DNA, the CDR3 is TGTGCCAGCAGCCAGAGACAGGGGGCAATGAACACTGAAGCTTTCTTT. It is translated as CASSQRQGAMNTEAFF.

V is TRBV29-1 and J is TRBJ1-1; D call uncertain. The V and J ends lost 0 bases and 8 bases respectively, with 7 bases between them. This CDR3 region has 11 residues. Germline CDR1 reads SQVTM; CDR2 reads ANQGSEA. The CDR3 is CSVEEKGEAFF. CDR3 coding DNA: TGCAGCGTTGAAGAAAAAGGGGAAGCTTTCTTT. The whole variable domain, filled in from reference TRBV29-1 and TRBJ1-1, reads SAVISQKPSRDICQRGTSLTIQCQVDSQVTMMFWYRQQPGQSLTLIATANQGSEATYESGFVIDKFPISRPNLTFSTLTVSNMSPEDSSIYLCSVEEKGEAFFGQGTRLTVV.

This chain uses TRBV7-2 with TRBJ1-1; D is unclear. Germline V gene lookup returns CDR1 SGHTA and CDR2 FQGNSA. The V end lost 10 bases, the J end lost 0 bases, and 15 bases lay between the germline ends. The CDR3 has 14 amino acids. CDR3 amino acids: CAIAARLLNTEAFF. CDR3 nucleotide sequence: TGTGCCATCGCCGCCAGGCTACTGAACACTGAAGCTTTCTTT.

The chain joins TRBV28 to TRBJ1-2; maybe TRBD1 (6 bases). The CDR3 is 15 residues long. The V gene's germline CDR1 is MDHEN and CDR2 SYDVKM. V was trimmed by 4 bases and J by 3 bases, leaving 15 bases between them. CDR3 nucleotide sequence: TGTGCCAGCAGTTCCAGTGCGACAGGACACTATGGCTACACCTTC. Its protein is CASSSSATGHYGYTF.

The chain uses TRBV19 and TRBJ1-1; D is uncertain. The V end was cut by 3 bases, the J end by 4 bases, with 12 bases between. The CDR3 length is 14 residues. Looked up from germline, CDR1 is LNHDA and CDR2 is SQIVND (reference sequence). CDR3 DNA sequence: TGTGCCAGTAGTATCCCAGTGATGAGCACTGAAGCTTTCTTT. This encodes CASSIPVMSTEAFF.

The V gene is TRBV10-3, the J gene TRBJ2-3, with D perhaps TRBD1 (8 bases). The ends were cut back, 0 bases at V and 6 bases at J, with 13 bases in the middle. CDR3 length equals 15 residues. From germline, CDR1 is ENHRY and CDR2 SYGVKD. CDR3 protein: CAISESTGGGDTQYF. In DNA form, the CDR3 reads TGTGCCATCAGTGAGTCTACAGGGGGGGGTGATACGCAGTATTTT.

CDR3 protein: CASSLVGGPNQPQHF. In nucleotides, the CDR3 is TGTGCCAGCAGCTTAGTTGGGGGGCCCAATCAGCCCCAGCATTTT. This chain links TRBV7-2 with TRBJ1-5; D perhaps matches TRBD1 (6 bases). With 1 base removed from V and 3 bases from J, the gap between germline ends came to 10 bases. Germline V gene data show CDR1 as SGHTA and CDR2 as FQGNSA. The CDR3 has 15 amino acids.

This sequence joins TRBV9 and TRBJ2-1; perhaps TRBD2 as D (6 bases). Trimming left V 0 bases short and J 4 bases short, with 8 bases between. The CDR3 consists of 14 residues. Germline loops: CDR1 SGDLS, CDR2 YYNGEE. CDR3 sequence (DNA): TGTGCCAGCAGCGTAGTGCGGGATTACAATGAGCAGTTCTTC. Translating gives CASSVVRDYNEQFF.

The rearrangement links TRBV10-3 to TRBJ2-7; tentatively, D is TRBD2 (6 bases). The CDR3 extends over 12 amino acids. From germline, CDR1 is ENHRY and CDR2 SYGVKD. V was clipped by 10 bases and J by 2 bases, with 12 bases between them. For the CDR3, the DNA is TGTGCCAGCTCAGGGACTGCCTACGAGCAGTACTTC. It codes for CASSGTAYEQYF.

V is TRBV28 and J is TRBJ1-5, with D hard to call. Germline V CDR1 and CDR2: MDHEN, SYDVKM. The V end lost 2 bases, the J end lost 3 bases, and 11 bases lay between the germline ends. This CDR3 is 15 amino acids long. In nucleotides, the CDR3 is TGTGCCAGCAGTTTACAGAGCGGTAACAATCAGCCCCAGCATTTT. Translation gives CASSLQSGNNQPQHF.

This clone was counted a few times. The chain joins TRBV7-6 to TRBJ1-1, with unresolved D. Trimming left V 2 bases short and J 8 bases short, with 12 bases between. The germline V gene encodes CDR1 SGHVS and CDR2 FNYEAQ. The CDR3 consists of 13 residues. The CDR3 spells CASSLNDQLEAFF. Here the CDR3 DNA reads TGTGCCAGCAGCTTAAATGACCAGCTCGAAGCTTTCTTT.

This sequence joins TRBV19 and TRBJ1-5; possible D gene TRBD1, 6 bases. The germline CDR1 and CDR2 sequences are LNHDA and SQIVND (reference sequence). The V end was cut by 5 bases, the J end by 2 bases, with 13 bases between. This CDR3 comprises 15 residues. DNA for the CDR3: TGTGCCAGTAGTGAAGGGGGAATGGGCAATCAGCCCCAGCATTTT. This translates into CASSEGGMGNQPQHF. The full variable domain, its missing parts supplied by reference TRBV19 and TRBJ1-5, is DGGITQSPKYLFRKEGQNVTLSCEQNLNHDAMYWYRQDPGQGLRLIYYSQIVNDFQKGDIAEGYSVSREKKESFPLTVTSAQKNPTAFYLCASSEGGMGNQPQHFGDGTRLSIL.

The chain has TRBV6-2 or TRBV6-3 and TRBJ1-5; 10 nucleotides line up with TRBD1. CDR1 MNHEY and CDR2 SVGEGT come from the germline V gene. The CDR3 spans 15 residues. V gave up 0 bases and J gave up 7 bases; unmatched junction bases: 3. The chain's CDR3 is CASSYSGQGDQPQHF. CDR3 bases: TGTGCCAGCAGTTACTCAGGACAGGGGGACCAGCCCCAGCATTTT.

The V and J genes are TRBV15 and TRBJ2-5, with D possibly being TRBD1 or TRBD2 (7 bases each). The CDR3 has 15 residues. V was pared by 5 bases and J by 5 bases, with 18 bases between. CDR1 and CDR2 from the germline V gene are LNHNV and YYDKDF (reference sequence). CDR3 coding DNA: TGTGCCACCAGCCCCAGGGGGGGGGCTTCGGAGACCCAGTACTTC. This sequence encodes CATSPRGGASETQYF.

V is TRBV3-1 (or the pseudogene TRBV3-2) and J is TRBJ2-1; 9 nucleotides match TRBD1. The CDR3 spans 15 residues. V shed 8 bases and J 3 bases; nucleotides not matched to a gene: 8. Looked up from germline, CDR1 is LGHDT and CDR2 is YNNKEL (reference sequence). CDR3 residues: CASGGTGIFYNEQFF. In nucleotides, the CDR3 is TGTGCCAGCGGCGGGACAGGGATTTTCTACAATGAGCAGTTCTTC.